Listed below are T cell receptor beta chains from one sample, sequenced in a study of cytomegalovirus exposure and HLA in healthy donors. Produced via immunoSEQ multiplex PCR; TCRdb's table is partial and in-frame only. The sample lists roughly 190,000 clones; about 13% were seen once. Sequencing was performed on PBMCs. The receptors come from a man over 45 in good health and CMV-seropositive. Each CDR3 is given with its conserved first and last residue. The D gene is left open where the match is weak. Where a row states a size, it is once, few, many or the class of an expanded clone; other rows omit it.

v_call: TRBV5-1
j_call: TRBJ2-3
d_call: TRBD2
clone_size: -
cdr3_nt: TGCGCCAGCAGCTTAAATAGCGGGAGCACAGATACGCAGTATTTT
cdr3_aa: CASSLNSGSTDTQYF

v_call: TRBV4-3
j_call: TRBJ1-2
d_call: -
clone_size: few
cdr3_nt: TGCGCCAGCAGCCAAGACTACAGGTCGAACGGCTACACCTTC
cdr3_aa: CASSQDYRSNGYTF

v_call: TRBV13
j_call: TRBJ2-3
d_call: -
clone_size: few
cdr3_nt: TGTGCCAGCCTTAGAGGACACGGCACAGATACGCAGTATTTT
cdr3_aa: CASLRGHGTDTQYF

v_call: TRBV7-6
j_call: TRBJ1-2
d_call: -
clone_size: few
cdr3_nt: TGTGCCAGCAGCCCGGACAATGTGGGCGGCTACACCTTC
cdr3_aa: CASSPDNVGGYTF

v_call: TRBV4-3
j_call: TRBJ1-2
d_call: -
clone_size: -
cdr3_nt: TGCGCCAGCAGCCAAGTGGTAGGGGACTATGGCTACACCTTC
cdr3_aa: CASSQVVGDYGYTF

v_call: TRBV6-1
j_call: TRBJ2-5
d_call: TRBD1
clone_size: -
cdr3_nt: TGTGCCAGCATACAGGGGGTCCGGGAGACCCAGTACTTC
cdr3_aa: CASIQGVRETQYF

v_call: TRBV5-6
j_call: TRBJ2-5
d_call: TRBD1
clone_size: few
cdr3_nt: TGTGCCAGCAGCCCGGGACAGGAAGAGACCCAGTACTTC
cdr3_aa: CASSPGQEETQYF

v_call: TRBV5-3
j_call: TRBJ2-7
d_call: -
clone_size: few
cdr3_nt: TGTGCCAGAAGCCGGGAGACGACAGAGAACTACGAGCAGTACTTC
cdr3_aa: CARSRETTENYEQYF

v_call: TRBV15
j_call: TRBJ1-5
d_call: -
clone_size: -
cdr3_nt: TGTGCCACCAGCAGACCAATCGTCGGGACACGCAATCAGCCCCAGCATTTT
cdr3_aa: CATSRPIVGTRNQPQHF

v_call: TRBV11-2
j_call: TRBJ2-5
d_call: -
clone_size: -
cdr3_nt: TGTGCCAGCAGCTTATTGCAGGGATGGGAGACCCAGTACTTC
cdr3_aa: CASSLLQGWETQYF

v_call: TRBV7-2
j_call: TRBJ2-6
d_call: -
clone_size: few
cdr3_nt: TGTGCCAGCAGCCTTGACAGAAGAGGGGCCAACGTCCTGACTTTC
cdr3_aa: CASSLDRRGANVLTF

v_call: TRBV5-1
j_call: TRBJ1-1
d_call: -
clone_size: few
cdr3_nt: TGCGCCAGCAGCTTACCAGGGCCTGAAGCTTTCTTT
cdr3_aa: CASSLPGPEAFF

v_call: TRBV5-8
j_call: TRBJ2-4
d_call: TRBD1
clone_size: few
cdr3_nt: TGTGCCAGCAGCTCCAGACAGGGGGTATACATTCAGTACTTC
cdr3_aa: CASSSRQGVYIQYF

v_call: TRBV30
j_call: TRBJ1-3
d_call: -
clone_size: -
cdr3_nt: TGTGCCTGGAGTGCCCTAAATTCGGGCACCATATATTTT
cdr3_aa: CAWSALNSGTIYF

v_call: TRBV7-6
j_call: TRBJ1-2
d_call: TRBD1
clone_size: -
cdr3_nt: TGTACCAGCAGCGCTCAACCGGGACAGGCCGACTATGGCTACACCTTC
cdr3_aa: CTSSAQPGQADYGYTF

v_call: TRBV5-4
j_call: TRBJ2-1
d_call: -
clone_size: -
cdr3_nt: TGTGCCAGCAGCCGAAGAGGGGGGGCCTCCTACAATGAGCAGTTCTTC
cdr3_aa: CASSRRGGASYNEQFF

v_call: TRBV28
j_call: TRBJ1-1
d_call: -
clone_size: -
cdr3_nt: TGTGCCAGCAGTTTATCCTTCGAAAGCCCTGAAGCTTTCTTT
cdr3_aa: CASSLSFESPEAFF

v_call: TRBV5-6
j_call: TRBJ2-5
d_call: -
clone_size: -
cdr3_nt: TGTGCCAGCAGCTTGGGACTTATCCAAGAGACCCAGTACTTC
cdr3_aa: CASSLGLIQETQYF

v_call: TRBV13
j_call: TRBJ2-5
d_call: TRBD2
clone_size: -
cdr3_nt: TGTGCCAGCAGCTCCCCTAGGGCGGGGGGACCCTGGGGACGAGAGACCCAGTACTTC
cdr3_aa: CASSSPRAGGPWGRETQYF

v_call: TRBV30
j_call: TRBJ1-2
d_call: TRBD1
clone_size: few
cdr3_nt: TGTGCCGGCCCACAGGGGGGTGGCTATGGCTACACCTTC
cdr3_aa: CAGPQGGGYGYTF

v_call: TRBV15
j_call: TRBJ2-5
d_call: -
clone_size: few
cdr3_nt: TGTGCCACCACCAGCTACGGCAGCGGAGAGACCCAGTACTTC
cdr3_aa: CATTSYGSGETQYF

v_call: TRBV6-5
j_call: TRBJ2-1
d_call: TRBD2
clone_size: -
cdr3_nt: TGTGCCAGCAGTTACTCGACTAGCGGGGGGGCAGGTGAGCAGTTCTTC
cdr3_aa: CASSYSTSGGAGEQFF

v_call: TRBV6-1
j_call: TRBJ1-1
d_call: TRBD1
clone_size: -
cdr3_nt: TGTGCCAGCAGACCCCCGACAGGGGACGGCACTGAAGCTTTCTTT
cdr3_aa: CASRPPTGDGTEAFF

v_call: TRBV6-6
j_call: TRBJ1-4
d_call: TRBD1
clone_size: few
cdr3_nt: TGTGCCAGCAGGACAGGGGGCTCTAATGAAAAACTGTTTTTT
cdr3_aa: CASRTGGSNEKLFF

v_call: TRBV10-3
j_call: TRBJ1-1
d_call: -
clone_size: -
cdr3_nt: TGTGCCATCAGTCTAGAACAGGGGAACACTGAAGCTTTCTTT
cdr3_aa: CAISLEQGNTEAFF

v_call: TRBV11-3
j_call: TRBJ2-3
d_call: TRBD2
clone_size: few
cdr3_nt: TGTGCCAGCAGCTTAGATTTGCGGGGGGGCACAGATACGCAGTATTTT
cdr3_aa: CASSLDLRGGTDTQYF

v_call: TRBV4-3
j_call: TRBJ1-2
d_call: -
clone_size: -
cdr3_nt: TGCGCCAGCAGCCAAGACAGGGCCCTCTACCTTGGCTACACCTTC
cdr3_aa: CASSQDRALYLGYTF

v_call: TRBV7-2
j_call: TRBJ1-2
d_call: -
clone_size: few
cdr3_nt: TGTGCCAGCACCTTGGGAGGCACAGCTTGGGGCTACACCTTC
cdr3_aa: CASTLGGTAWGYTF

v_call: TRBV7-9
j_call: TRBJ2-1
d_call: -
clone_size: -
cdr3_nt: TGTGCCAGCAGCTTAGGGGACGGGAGCTCCTACAATGAGCAGTTCTTC
cdr3_aa: CASSLGDGSSYNEQFF

v_call: TRBV7-2
j_call: TRBJ2-5
d_call: -
clone_size: few
cdr3_nt: TGTGCCAGCAGCCCCGACTATTTCCAAGAGACCCAGTACTTC
cdr3_aa: CASSPDYFQETQYF

v_call: TRBV9
j_call: TRBJ1-1
d_call: -
clone_size: few
cdr3_nt: TGTGCCAGCAGCGTAGATTTGGGGGCCGTGGGAACTGAAGCTTTCTTT
cdr3_aa: CASSVDLGAVGTEAFF

v_call: TRBV10-3
j_call: TRBJ2-7
d_call: TRBD2
clone_size: -
cdr3_nt: TGTGCCATCAGTGAGTCGCTAGCGGGGCGCGAGCAGTACTTC
cdr3_aa: CAISESLAGREQYF

v_call: TRBV7-8
j_call: TRBJ1-2
d_call: TRBD1
clone_size: few
cdr3_nt: TGTGCCAGCAGCTCCGGACAGGGGGAGGGCTACACCTTC
cdr3_aa: CASSSGQGEGYTF

v_call: TRBV15
j_call: TRBJ2-2
d_call: TRBD2
clone_size: few
cdr3_nt: TGTGCCACCAGCAGAGGGGGGCCTAGCGGGCGCACCGGGGAGCTGTTTTTT
cdr3_aa: CATSRGGPSGRTGELFF

v_call: TRBV7-2
j_call: TRBJ2-2
d_call: TRBD2
clone_size: -
cdr3_nt: TGTGCCAGCAGCTTAGTTGGGGGGGTGGGCACCGGGGAGCTGTTTTTT
cdr3_aa: CASSLVGGVGTGELFF

v_call: TRBV2
j_call: TRBJ2-5
d_call: -
clone_size: -
cdr3_nt: TGTGCCAGCAGTGATGGGACTCACCAAGAGACCCAGTACTTC
cdr3_aa: CASSDGTHQETQYF

v_call: TRBV29-1
j_call: TRBJ2-5
d_call: TRBD2
clone_size: -
cdr3_nt: TGCAGCGTTGAAGATCGAGTCAGGGACGGGGGGGAGACCCAGTACTTC
cdr3_aa: CSVEDRVRDGGETQYF

v_call: TRBV18
j_call: TRBJ1-3
d_call: -
clone_size: few
cdr3_nt: TGTGCCAGCTCACCATCTTCGAACAGATTCTCTGGAAACACCATATATTTT
cdr3_aa: CASSPSSNRFSGNTIYF

v_call: TRBV6-5
j_call: TRBJ2-2
d_call: -
clone_size: -
cdr3_nt: TGTGCCAGCAGTTACATGGGTCAGGGCGACACCGGGGAGCTGTTTTTT
cdr3_aa: CASSYMGQGDTGELFF

v_call: TRBV10-1
j_call: TRBJ1-1
d_call: TRBD1
clone_size: -
cdr3_nt: TGCGCCAGCAGTGAGTCTGGGTGGGGACAGAATGAAGCTTTCTTT
cdr3_aa: CASSESGWGQNEAFF

v_call: TRBV28
j_call: TRBJ1-5
d_call: TRBD1
clone_size: -
cdr3_nt: TGTGCCAGCATTCCAGGTGGGACAGGGGGAAGCAATCAGCCCCAGCATTTT
cdr3_aa: CASIPGGTGGSNQPQHF

v_call: TRBV9
j_call: TRBJ2-1
d_call: -
clone_size: -
cdr3_nt: TGTGCCAGCAGTGAGGGGCGGGGAGAGCAGTTCTTC
cdr3_aa: CASSEGRGEQFF

v_call: TRBV6-6
j_call: TRBJ2-2
d_call: -
clone_size: few
cdr3_nt: TGTGCCAGCATCCGAGGGGGTTTCACCGGGGAGCTGTTTTTT
cdr3_aa: CASIRGGFTGELFF

v_call: TRBV5-8
j_call: TRBJ2-7
d_call: -
clone_size: few
cdr3_nt: TGTGCCAGCAGCTTGGATCTCAGGGATCTCTACGAGCAGTACTTC
cdr3_aa: CASSLDLRDLYEQYF

v_call: TRBV27
j_call: TRBJ1-5
d_call: -
clone_size: -
cdr3_nt: TGTGCCAGCACACCCGAGCCCGTAAATAGCAATCAGCCCCAGCATTTT
cdr3_aa: CASTPEPVNSNQPQHF

v_call: TRBV28
j_call: TRBJ1-4
d_call: -
clone_size: -
cdr3_nt: TGTGCCAGCAGGGCGGGTCGGGAAAAACTGTTTTTT
cdr3_aa: CASRAGREKLFF

v_call: TRBV5-8
j_call: TRBJ1-4
d_call: -
clone_size: few
cdr3_nt: TGTGCCAGCAGCTTGGGACTAAAGAATGAAAAACTGTTTTTT
cdr3_aa: CASSLGLKNEKLFF

v_call: TRBV14
j_call: TRBJ2-2
d_call: -
clone_size: -
cdr3_nt: TGTGCCAGCATCCCCGGGGTGGGGGGGGCTGTTAGTTGGGACACCGGGGAGCTGTTTTTT
cdr3_aa: CASIPGVGGAVSWDTGELFF

v_call: TRBV9
j_call: TRBJ2-5
d_call: -
clone_size: -
cdr3_nt: TGTGCCAGCAGCTCACCCTTGGGACTCACAGAGACCCAGTACTTC
cdr3_aa: CASSSPLGLTETQYF

v_call: TRBV10-3
j_call: TRBJ2-7
d_call: -
clone_size: few
cdr3_nt: TGTGCCATCAGCGGAACCGCGGGCCCGACGGACGAGCAGTACTTC
cdr3_aa: CAISGTAGPTDEQYF